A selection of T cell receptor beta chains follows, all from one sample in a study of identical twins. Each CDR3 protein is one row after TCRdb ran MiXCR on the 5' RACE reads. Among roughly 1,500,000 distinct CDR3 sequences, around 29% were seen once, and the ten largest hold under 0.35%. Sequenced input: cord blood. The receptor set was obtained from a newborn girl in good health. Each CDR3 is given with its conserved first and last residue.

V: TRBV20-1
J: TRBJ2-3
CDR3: CSEKRISTDTQYF

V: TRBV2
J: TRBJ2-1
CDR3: CASSDRGASYNEQFF

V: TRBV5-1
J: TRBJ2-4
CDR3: CASSPTGVLGEQYF

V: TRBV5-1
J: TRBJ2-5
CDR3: CASSFSPGAVETQYF

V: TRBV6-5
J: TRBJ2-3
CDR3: CASSYSRTSGSTQYF

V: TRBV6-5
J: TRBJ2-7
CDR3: CAKGTNSYEQYF

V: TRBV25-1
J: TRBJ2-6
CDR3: CASSTTGANVLTF

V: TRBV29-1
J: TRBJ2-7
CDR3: CGVSNPGLVSYEQYF

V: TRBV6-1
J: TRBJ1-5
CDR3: CASSAPGQGQDQPQHF

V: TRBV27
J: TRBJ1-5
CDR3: CASFARADSQPQHF

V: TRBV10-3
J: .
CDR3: CAISEPRGNRGEQYF

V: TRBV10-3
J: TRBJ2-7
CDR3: CAISERATDEQYF

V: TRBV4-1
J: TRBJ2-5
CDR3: CASSQVLIKRETQYF

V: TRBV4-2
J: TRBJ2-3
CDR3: CASSQVDRSSTDTQYF

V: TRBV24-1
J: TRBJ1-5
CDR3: CATSAPNQPQHF

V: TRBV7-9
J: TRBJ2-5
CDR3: CTPGRSSLYNEQYF

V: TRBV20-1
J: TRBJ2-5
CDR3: CSARVPRGHNEQYF

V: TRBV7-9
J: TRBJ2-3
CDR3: CASSLEGLGGDTQYF

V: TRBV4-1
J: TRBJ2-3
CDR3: CASSQDLTKSTDTQYF

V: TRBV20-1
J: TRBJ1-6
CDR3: CSASADRADSPLHF

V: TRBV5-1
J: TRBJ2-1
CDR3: CASSLDGSEQFF

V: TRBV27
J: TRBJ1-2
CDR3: CASSQDREIYGYTF

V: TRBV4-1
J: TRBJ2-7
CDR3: CASSQPTSSSPYEQYF

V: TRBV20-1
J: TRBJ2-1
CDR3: CSASPNHEQFF

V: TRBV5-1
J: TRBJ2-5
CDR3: CASSQGLAGPQETQYF

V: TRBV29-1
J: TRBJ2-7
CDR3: CSVVRGLTYEQYF

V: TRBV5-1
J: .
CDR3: CASRDDLYEQYF

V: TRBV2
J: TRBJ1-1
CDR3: CASRREWGTEAFF

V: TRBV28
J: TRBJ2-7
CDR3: CATLTGTSYEQYF

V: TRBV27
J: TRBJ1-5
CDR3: CASSLVGGVGQPQHF

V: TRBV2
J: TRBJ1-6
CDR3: CASSEGTRGPLWPYNSPLHF

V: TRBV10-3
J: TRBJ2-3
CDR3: CAMSSRGAADTQYF

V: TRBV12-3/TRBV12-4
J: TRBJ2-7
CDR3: CASSSSGRGTSYEQYF

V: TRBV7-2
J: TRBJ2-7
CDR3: CASRKAGVSSYEQYF

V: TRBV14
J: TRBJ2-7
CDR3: CASSSDRGSYEQYF

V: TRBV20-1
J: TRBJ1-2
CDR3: CSARDQVNGYTF

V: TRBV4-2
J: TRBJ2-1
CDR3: CASSRTLDSPDNEQFF

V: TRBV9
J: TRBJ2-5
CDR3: CASSVGGRERNEQYF

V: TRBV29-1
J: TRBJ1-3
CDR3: CSVFTPSGNTIYF

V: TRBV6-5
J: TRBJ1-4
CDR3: CASSYLRGDGLGEKLFF

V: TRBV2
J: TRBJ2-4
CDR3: CASRYGAQGRGKNIQYF

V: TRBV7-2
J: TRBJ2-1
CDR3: CASSRTGTGRRNEQFF